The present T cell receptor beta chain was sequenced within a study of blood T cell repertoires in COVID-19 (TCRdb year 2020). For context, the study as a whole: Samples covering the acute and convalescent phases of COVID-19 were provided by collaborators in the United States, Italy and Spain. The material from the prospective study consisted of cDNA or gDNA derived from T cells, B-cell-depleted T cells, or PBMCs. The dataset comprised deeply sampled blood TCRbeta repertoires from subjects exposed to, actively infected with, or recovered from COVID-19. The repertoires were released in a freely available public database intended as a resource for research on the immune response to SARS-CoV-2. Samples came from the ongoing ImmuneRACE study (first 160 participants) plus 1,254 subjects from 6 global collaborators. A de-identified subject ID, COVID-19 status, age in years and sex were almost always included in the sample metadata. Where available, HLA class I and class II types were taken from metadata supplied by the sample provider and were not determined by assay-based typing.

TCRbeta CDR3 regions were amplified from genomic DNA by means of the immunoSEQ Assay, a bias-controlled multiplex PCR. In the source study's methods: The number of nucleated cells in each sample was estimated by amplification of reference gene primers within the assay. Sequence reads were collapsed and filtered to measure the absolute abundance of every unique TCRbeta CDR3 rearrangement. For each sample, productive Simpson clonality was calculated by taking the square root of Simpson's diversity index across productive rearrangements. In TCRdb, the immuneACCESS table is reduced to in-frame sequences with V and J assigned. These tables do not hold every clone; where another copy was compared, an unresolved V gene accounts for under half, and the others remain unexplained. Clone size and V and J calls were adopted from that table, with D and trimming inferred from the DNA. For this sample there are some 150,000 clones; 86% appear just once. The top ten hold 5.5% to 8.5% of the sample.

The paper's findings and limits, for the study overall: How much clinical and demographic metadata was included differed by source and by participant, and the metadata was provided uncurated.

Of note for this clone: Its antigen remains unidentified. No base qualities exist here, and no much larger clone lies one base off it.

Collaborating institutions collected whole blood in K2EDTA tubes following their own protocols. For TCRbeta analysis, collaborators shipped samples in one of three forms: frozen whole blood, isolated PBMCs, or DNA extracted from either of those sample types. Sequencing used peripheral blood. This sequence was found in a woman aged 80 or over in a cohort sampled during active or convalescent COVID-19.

The CDR3 amino acid sequence is: CASSIAQGRVEQYF. DNA sequence: TGTGCCAGTAGTATTGCACAGGGACGGGTCGAGCAGTACTTC. Here the chain combines TRBV19 and TRBJ2-7; a weak D assignment points to TRBD1 (6 bases agree). The CDR3, cysteine through phenylalanine, is 14 amino acids long. The retained sequence is limited to the CDR3, 42 bases, with the frame set at the first base. Reading the germline V gene (reference sequence) gives CDR1 LNHDA and CDR2 SQIVND. A distance of 15 bases separates the germline ends of V and J, which lose 3 bases and 6 bases respectively.